The source of this T cell receptor (beta chain) is a study of blood T cell repertoires in COVID-19. Overall study: Donors in the United States, Italy and Spain gave samples during acute or convalescent COVID-19.

In the authors' methods: How many nucleated cells were present was estimated from reference gene primer amplification. Assay: immunoSEQ multiplex PCR; the TCRdb copy retains only in-frame clones and omits some. V, J and clone size are taken as reported in that table, and D and trimming were inferred from the DNA itself. Here the sample spans around 220,000 clones, just over 85% being singletons. The receptor was isolated from a man between 18 and 29 years old with active or convalescent COVID-19. Sequencing was performed on peripheral blood.

CDR3 residues: CASRGPDEQYF. As DNA, the CDR3 is TGTGCCAGCAGGGGGCCTGACGAGCAGTACTTC. This sequence joins TRBV2 and TRBJ2-7, with D possibly being TRBD1 (5 bases). CDR3 size: 11 residues. The V end lost 6 bases, the J end lost 5 bases, and 8 bases lay between the germline ends. Germline values: CDR1 SNHLY, CDR2 FYNNEI.